Described below is a single T cell receptor beta chain sequence and its context. J lost 1 base, V lost 6 bases, and 16 bases had no gene match. From germline, CDR1 is SEHNR and CDR2 FQNEAQ (reference sequence). The CDR3 runs to 18 residues. Profiling relied on immunoSEQ multiplex PCR, and the TCRdb table lists in-frame clones only, not all of them. The sample includes under 95,000 clones, about 90% of them seen just once. The data stem from a study of technical replicates of blood from several donors. The chain recombines TRBV7-9 with TRBJ2-5; 8 nucleotides agree with TRBD1. The sample consisted of T cells isolated from PBMCs. This TCR was sampled from a human donor in good health. The CDR3 protein is CASRSRQGLARLQETQYF. In nucleotides, the CDR3 is TGTGCCAGCAGGAGTAGACAGGGGCTAGCGCGCCTCCAAGAGACCCAGTACTTC.